The 25 T cell receptor beta chains reported below all come from one sample, sequenced in a study of CD8 T cells in ankylosing spondylitis. The study's findings and limits: Made up of eight highly homologous variants, a TCR beta motif appeared characteristic of ankylosing spondylitis blood.

Their antigens remain unidentified. TCRdb reprocessed the 5' RACE reads with MiXCR, giving one entry per CDR3 protein. Of 700,000 to 1,000,000 distinct CDR3 sequences in the sample, about 12% were seen once. The specimen was blood, either unsorted or a sorted T cell fraction (not recorded which). The receptor source for this set is a male donor with ankylosing spondylitis.

As regards this clonotype: One base away lies a much larger clone, so this may be a sequencing read error. V usage is TRBV29-1 and J usage is TRBJ2-3, with D maybe TRBD1 (6 bases). This CDR3 has 14 residues. The germline CDR1 and CDR2 sequences are SQVTM and ANQGSEA. V shed 2 bases and J shed 5 bases, with 14 bases lying between them. The CDR3 is CSVELDSAGDTQYF. DNA of the CDR3: TGCAGCGTTGAACTGGACAGTGCAGGAGATACGCAGTATTTT.

The V call is TRBV7-8, the J call TRBJ2-1; 10 positions match TRBD2. V trimming: 8 bases; J trimming: 1 base; junction bases outside the gene matches: 8. Looked up from germline, CDR1 is SGHVS and CDR2 is FQNEAQ. The CDR3 has 16 residues. As DNA, the CDR3 is TGTGCCAGCTGCCCTAGCGGGAGAATTTCCTACAATGAGCAGTTCTTC. Translated, it gives CASCPSGRISYNEQFF.

This clonotype was counted between two and nine times. CDR3 in DNA: TGCAGTGCTCCTCTAGGGACAGGGGAGTATGGCTACACCTTC. The encoded protein is CSAPLGTGEYGYTF. The V gene is TRBV20-1, the J gene TRBJ1-2; 10 bases match TRBD1. Germline trimming cut 5 bases from V and 5 bases from J; bases unmatched to any gene: 8. CDR1 is DFQATT, CDR2 SNEGSKA, per germline (reference sequence). There are 14 residues in the CDR3.

This clonotype was observed a few times. The V gene is TRBV29-1, the J gene TRBJ1-1; 8 bases are shared with TRBD1. The CDR3 runs 13 residues. V shed 7 bases, J shed 5 bases, and the junction held 9 bases outside the gene matches. The germline V gene encodes CDR1 SQVTM and CDR2 ANQGSEA. CDR3: CSAAPQGETEAFF. CDR3 coding DNA: TGCAGCGCCGCACCACAGGGGGAGACTGAAGCTTTCTTT.

This clonotype has ten or more counts. The rearrangement joins TRBV5-1 to TRBJ2-1; D uncertain. From germline, CDR1 is SGHRS and CDR2 YFSETQ. The CDR3 spans 15 residues. V gave up 1 base and J gave up 0 bases, with 8 bases separating them. This CDR3 is CASSLRQSSYNEQFF. Here the CDR3 DNA reads TGCGCCAGCAGCTTGAGGCAGAGCTCCTACAATGAGCAGTTCTTC.

This clonotype came up many times. This rearrangement joins TRBV29-1 to TRBJ2-7; D remains unclear. The CDR3 contains 11 residues. The V gene's germline CDR1 is SQVTM and CDR2 ANQGSEA. The V end was cut by 5 bases, the J end by 3 bases, with 8 bases between. CDR3 loop: CSVRWGYEQYF. The DNA for the CDR3 is TGCAGCGTTCGTTGGGGCTACGAGCAGTACTTC.

The genes are TRBV6-1 and TRBJ1-1; maybe TRBD1 (6 bases). Per the germline V gene, CDR1 is MNHNS and CDR2 is SASEGT. With 8 bases removed from V and 2 bases from J, the gap between germline ends came to 12 bases. The CDR3 covers 13 residues. For the CDR3, the DNA is TGTGCCAGCCTGGGACAACCTAACACTGAAGCTTTCTTT. This encodes CASLGQPNTEAFF.

This clonotype showed up just a few times. The chain links TRBV12-3 or TRBV12-4 to TRBJ2-3; D might be TRBD1 (7 bases). The germline V and J ends were trimmed by 5 bases and 9 bases, with 21 bases remaining between them. The CDR3 has 15 residues. The chain's CDR3 is CASSLDEGRGVTQYF. The CDR3 DNA follows: TGTGCCAGCAGTCTAGATGAGGGCAGGGGGGTCACGCAGTATTTT.

This clonotype has just a few counts. V and J are TRBV7-2 and TRBJ2-5; no reliable D call. V shed 6 bases and J shed 5 bases, with 22 bases lying between them. Germline CDR1 and CDR2: SGHTA and FQGNSA. CDR3 size: 16 residues. CDR3 DNA: TGTGCCAGCAGTCACGGACCTTGGGTTGGACGGGAGACCCAGTACTTC. Amino acids: CASSHGPWVGRETQYF.

This clonotype has a count of ten or more. The chain uses TRBV20-1 and TRBJ2-5; 7 nucleotides line up with TRBD2. Germline V gene sequence: CDR1 DFQATT, CDR2 SNEGSKA (reference sequence). The V segment lost 6 bases and the J segment 8 bases; nucleotides outside the gene matches: 9. The CDR3 is made up of 12 amino acids. CDR3 region: CSATSVPKTQYF. CDR3 nucleotide sequence: TGCAGTGCCACTAGCGTTCCTAAAACCCAGTACTTC.

The V gene is TRBV20-1, the J gene TRBJ2-2, with D possibly being TRBD2 (6 bases). The V end was cut by 3 bases, the J end by 3 bases, with 14 bases between. The V gene's germline CDR1 is DFQATT and CDR2 SNEGSKA (reference sequence). This CDR3 contains 15 residues. This chain's CDR3 is CSASGSRGYTGELFF. In DNA form, the CDR3 reads TGCAGTGCTAGCGGCTCCCGGGGGTACACCGGGGAGCTGTTTTTT.

This clonotype was observed a few times. The CDR3: CASGTGFFREQYF. The CDR3 DNA is TGCGCCAGCGGGACAGGGTTCTTCCGCGAGCAGTACTTC. This chain uses TRBV10-2 with TRBJ2-7, with 9 bases that match TRBD1. Germline CDR1 and CDR2: WSHSY and SAAADI. With V trimmed by 8 bases and J by 6 bases, 8 bases remained unmatched. The CDR3 sequence is 13 residues long.

The sample holds many counts of this clonotype. The chain couples TRBV28 to TRBJ2-7; the D gene is possibly TRBD2 (5 bases). The CDR3 loop spans 13 amino acids. V lost 3 bases and J 0 bases, leaving 6 bases between the germline ends. CDR1 is MDHEN, CDR2 SYDVKM, per germline. The CDR3 nucleotides read TGTGCCAGCAGTTTTCGGGGCTCCTACGAGCAGTACTTC. Amino acids: CASSFRGSYEQYF.

This chain uses TRBV20-1 with TRBJ2-1; 9 bases agree with TRBD1. The CDR3 loop spans 12 amino acids. V trimming: 3 bases; J trimming: 15 bases; junction bases outside the gene matches: 9. The germline gives CDR1 DFQATT, CDR2 SNEGSKA (reference sequence). CDR3 nucleotide sequence: TGCAGTGCTAGGTTCCGGGACAGGGATTTGTTCTTC. It translates to CSARFRDRDLFF.

In this sample, this clonotype turned up a few times. V usage is TRBV7-6 and J usage is TRBJ2-3; 8 positions match TRBD2. Germline-derived CDR1 and CDR2 are SGHVS and FNYEAQ. J gave up 6 bases and V 5 bases, and 7 bases lay outside the gene matches. The CDR3 is 14 residues long. The CDR3 DNA sequence: TGTGCCAGCAGCCGCCTGGCTAGCGGGGATACGCAGTATTTT. Amino acids: CASSRLASGDTQYF.

This clonotype was seen repeatedly, ten times or more. The chain recombines TRBV4-3 with TRBJ2-7; D is uncertain. Germline CDR1 reads LGHNA; CDR2 reads YSLEER. The CDR3 is 13 amino acids. The V end was cut by 1 base, the J end by 3 bases, with 7 bases between. CDR3 sequence: CASSQAQNYEQYF. The CDR3, as DNA: TGCGCCAGCAGCCAAGCACAGAACTACGAGCAGTACTTC.

The table lists this clonotype with many counts. The chain uses TRBV20-1 and TRBJ2-7; D call uncertain. CDR1 and CDR2 (germline): DFQATT, SNEGSKA (reference sequence). Trimming shortened V by 4 bases and J by 2 bases, and 12 bases separated the two germline ends. The CDR3 is 13 residues long. The CDR3: CSATRSEAYEQYF. Written as DNA, the CDR3 is TGCAGTGCTACTCGTTCTGAGGCCTACGAGCAGTACTTC.

The CDR3 is CASRAEEAGANVLTF. For the CDR3, the DNA is TGTGCCAGCAGAGCTGAGGAGGCTGGGGCCAACGTCCTGACTTTC. The chain couples TRBV7-2 to TRBJ2-6, with D possibly TRBD2 on 5 matching bases. The CDR3 loop spans 15 amino acids. Germline V gene sequence: CDR1 SGHTA, CDR2 FQGNSA. The germline V and J ends were trimmed by 6 bases and 2 bases, with 11 bases remaining between them.

This clonotype was picked up a small number of times. The chain combines TRBV10-3 with TRBJ1-1; D gene ambiguous. Trimming stripped 7 bases from V and 0 bases from J, with 12 bases between. In germline, CDR1 is ENHRY, CDR2 SYGVKD. The CDR3 length is 14 residues. The CDR3 spells CAIKGTTMNTEAFF. CDR3 DNA: TGTGCCATCAAAGGAACTACCATGAACACTGAAGCTTTCTTT.

V is TRBV20-1 and J is TRBJ1-1; no clear D. The V and J ends lost 2 bases and 5 bases respectively, with 12 bases between them. The CDR3 sequence is 13 residues long. Germline CDR1 DFQATT, CDR2 SNEGSKA (reference sequence). CDR3 protein: CSARNPRGTEAFF. The CDR3 DNA reads as TGCAGTGCTAGAAACCCCCGGGGAACTGAAGCTTTCTTT.

This chain connects TRBV25-1 to TRBJ1-2; 7 nucleotides agree with TRBD1. With V trimmed by 6 bases and J by 2 bases, 6 bases remained unmatched. The CDR3 is 14 amino acids. Per germline, CDR1 MGHDK and CDR2 SYGVNS. CDR3 residues: CASRETGMNYGYTF. In DNA form, the CDR3 reads TGTGCCAGCAGGGAGACAGGGATGAACTATGGCTACACCTTC.

This clonotype came up a few times. The V and J genes are TRBV6-5 and TRBJ1-2; TRBD1 is a possible D gene (5 bases). The germline CDR1 and CDR2 sequences are MNHEY and SVGAGI. The CDR3 has 15 residues. Trimming shortened V by 2 bases and J by 6 bases, and 16 bases separated the two germline ends. CDR3 nucleotide sequence: TGTGCCAGCAGTTACCTCGTGGGAGGGGTAAATGGCTACACCTTC. Translated: CASSYLVGGVNGYTF.

This clonotype was counted a few times. The chain carries TRBV4-3 and TRBJ1-3; D is unclear. The CDR3 is 14 residues long. V was shortened by 4 bases and J by 4 bases, with 11 bases between the two germline ends. The germline CDR1 and CDR2 sequences are LGHNA and YSLEER. Written as DNA, the CDR3 is TGCGCCAGCAGCCTGGCGGTACGAGGAAACACCATATATTTT. As protein: CASSLAVRGNTIYF.

This clonotype was counted only a few times. This chain joins TRBV6-2 or TRBV6-3 and TRBJ2-3; 7 nucleotides match TRBD1. Trimming took 0 bases from V and 5 from J; bases not matched to a gene: 11. This CDR3 is 17 amino acids long. The germline CDR1 and CDR2 sequences are MNHEY and SVGEGT. DNA for the CDR3: TGTGCCAGCAGTTACTCCTTGGGACAGCCGCGCTTAGATACGCAGTATTTT. Amino acids: CASSYSLGQPRLDTQYF.

There are a few counts of this clonotype. The rearrangement uses TRBV4-2 and TRBJ2-5; TRBD1 matches at 7 bases. CDR3 length: 13 residues. The junction had 3 bases not matched to a gene; V was cut back by 5 bases and J by 3 bases. Germline V gives CDR1 LGHNA, CDR2 YNFKEQ. The CDR3 DNA reads TGTGCCAGCAGCGCTGGGACAGAAGAGACCCAGTACTTC. This encodes CASSAGTEETQYF.